The 7 T cell receptor beta chains listed next were all sequenced from one sample in a study of cytomegalovirus exposure and HLA in healthy donors. Primers included in the PCR were 60 Vbeta and 13 Jbeta primers. The method was immunoSEQ multiplex PCR; TCRdb's version includes in-frame clones alone and lacks a portion of them. This table has around 93,000 clones, roughly 60% appearing once. Sequencing was performed on PBMCs. All receptors derive from a boy aged 5-17 years in good health and CMV-seropositive.

The sample holds a few counts of this clone. J is TRBJ1-1 and V is TRBV30, with a possible D match to TRBD1 (5 bases). Germline V gene data show CDR1 as GTSNPN and CDR2 as SVGIG (reference sequence). The CDR3 spans 14 residues. V was pared by 4 bases and J by 4 bases, with 16 bases between. Here the CDR3 reads CAWTLGPWGTEAFF. The CDR3 DNA is TGTGCCTGGACCCTGGGGCCTTGGGGCACTGAAGCTTTCTTT.

The V call is TRBV7-9, the J call TRBJ2-7; no definite D call. From germline, CDR1 is SEHNR and CDR2 FQNEAQ (reference sequence). V gave up 5 bases and J gave up 4 bases, with 9 bases separating them. This CDR3 has 12 amino acids. The CDR3 loop is CASSRSSYEQYF. The CDR3 nucleotides read TGTGCCAGCAGCCGTTCGTCGTACGAGCAGTACTTC.

The chain couples TRBV25-1 to TRBJ1-4; TRBD1 matches 7 bases. Losses at the gene ends were 3 bases for V and 1 base for J; bases not matched to a gene: 8. Germline CDR1 reads MGHDK; CDR2 reads SYGVNS. CDR3 size: 17 residues. CDR3 region: CASSESRQGITNEKLFF. The CDR3 DNA reads as TGTGCCAGCAGTGAGAGCCGACAGGGAATAACTAATGAAAAACTGTTTTTT.

The chain carries TRBV5-1 and TRBJ1-4; 9 bases map to TRBD1. Germline V gives CDR1 SGHRS, CDR2 YFSETQ. V lost 2 bases and J lost 5; bases outside the gene matches: 4. The CDR3 has 15 residues. The CDR3 here is CASSFTGTGNEKLFF. The DNA of the CDR3 is TGCGCCAGCAGCTTTACCGGGACAGGGAATGAAAAACTGTTTTTT.

Notes on this clone: Compared with germline, one end of the junction differs, possibly owing to a read error. The V call is TRBV29-1, the J call TRBJ1-2, with D perhaps TRBD1 (5 bases). The CDR3 is made up of 13 amino acids. Per the germline V gene, CDR1 is SQVTM and CDR2 is ANQGSEA. The CDR3 sequence: CSVTGDLKGGYPF. For the CDR3, the DNA is TGCAGCGTCACAGGAGACCTCAAGGGTGGCTACCCCTTC.

This clone is a singleton in its sample. Additional DNA sequences in this sample encode the identical CDR3. The chain has TRBV9 and TRBJ1-1; no clear D. V lost 0 bases, J lost 1 base, and 7 bases lay in between. The CDR3 is 14 amino acids. The germline CDR1 and CDR2 sequences are SGDLS and YYNGEE. The CDR3 bases are TGTGCCAGCAGCGTAGCCCACAAGAACACTGAAGCTTTCTTT. Translating gives CASSVAHKNTEAFF.

The genes are TRBV4-3 and TRBJ2-1; D uncertain. The V gene's germline CDR1 is LGHNA and CDR2 YSLEER. This CDR3 has 15 amino acids. Trimming removed 4 bases at V and 4 bases at J, with 14 bases between. The CDR3 DNA follows: TGCGCCAGCAGCCCCCAAGCCGGAGTTTACAATGAGCAGTTCTTC. Translated, it gives CASSPQAGVYNEQFF.